The 30 T cell receptor beta chains given below trace back to one sample, sequenced in a study of beta chain features in type 1 diabetes. Broader study findings: In all four CD4+ subsets, TCRB CDR3 length was significantly, moderately reduced in type 1 diabetes.

Antigen specificity for these receptors is unknown. Expressed TCRB transcripts got sequenced, as all isolated RNA was reverse transcribed. TCRdb's copy holds only in-frame clones and misses some; the assay was immunoSEQ multiplex PCR. The table has more than 250,000 clones, 20% to 25% seen once; the top ten hold more than 0.009%. Sequencing input: naive CD4+ T cells from blood. The origin of the receptors is a woman aged 30 to 39 with type 1 diabetes.

The CDR3 DNA sequence: TGCGCCAGCAGCCAAAGGACAGACAACTATGGCTACACCTTC. This encodes CASSQRTDNYGYTF. The rearrangement joins TRBV4-1 to TRBJ1-2; a weak D match, TRBD1 (6 bases). The germline V and J ends were trimmed by 2 bases and 2 bases, with 9 bases remaining between them. Per the germline V gene, CDR1 is MGHRA and CDR2 is YSYEKL. CDR3 size: 14 residues.

The rearrangement uses TRBV25-1 and TRBJ2-1; 8 bases are shared with TRBD2. The germline V gene encodes CDR1 MGHDK and CDR2 SYGVNS. The CDR3 sequence is 15 residues long. With V trimmed by 5 bases and J by 7 bases, 10 bases remained unmatched. The CDR3 region has the DNA TGTGCCAGCAGTAACAGCGGGAGCAGAGGTAATGAGCAGTTCTTC. This encodes CASSNSGSRGNEQFF.

The chain employs TRBV28 and TRBJ2-5, with TRBD1 identical over 7 bases. The junction had 11 bases not matched to a gene; V was cut back by 6 bases and J by 4 bases. This CDR3 spans 15 amino acids. Germline values: CDR1 MDHEN, CDR2 SYDVKM. CDR3 protein: CASRHYATGRETQYF. CDR3 DNA sequence: TGTGCCAGCAGACATTACGCGACAGGGAGAGAGACCCAGTACTTC.

The rearrangement uses TRBV30 and TRBJ1-5, with D possibly matching TRBD1 (5 bases). Germline assignment: CDR1 GTSNPN and CDR2 SVGIG (reference sequence). The CDR3 runs 13 residues. Deletions cut 2 bases from V and 1 base from J, with 6 bases between. Here the CDR3 reads CAWSRQSNQPQHF. The CDR3 coding sequence is TGTGCCTGGAGTAGACAGAGCAATCAGCCCCAGCATTTT.

The chain carries TRBV7-6 and TRBJ2-7; 12 bases agree with TRBD2. This CDR3 has 17 amino acids. V lost 5 bases and J lost 2; bases outside the gene matches: 10. CDR1 is SGHVS, CDR2 FNYEAQ, per germline. CDR3 sequence reads: CASSLTSGGTSAYEQYF. The CDR3, as DNA: TGTGCCAGCAGCCTAACTAGCGGGGGGACCTCGGCCTACGAGCAGTACTTC.

V gene TRBV18 combines with J gene TRBJ1-1, with 9 bases matching TRBD1. Germline CDR1 and CDR2: KGHSH and LQKENI. V gave up 4 bases and J gave up 1 base; unmatched junction bases: 4. The length of the CDR3 is 15 residues. CDR3 sequence: CASSLLQGANTEAFF. CDR3 DNA sequence: TGTGCCAGCTCACTACTACAGGGGGCGAACACTGAAGCTTTCTTT.

The V and J genes are TRBV11-2 and TRBJ2-7; the match to TRBD2 covers 10 bases. This CDR3 spans 15 amino acids. After removal of 4 bases from V and 4 bases from J, the junction contained 7 bases not matched to a gene. CDR1 and CDR2 from the germline V gene are SGHAT and FQNNGV. The CDR3 bases are TGTGCCAGCAGCTCACAACTAGCGGGGTCGTACGAGCAGTACTTC. Protein sequence: CASSSQLAGSYEQYF. Looking up the rest from reference TRBV11-2 and TRBJ2-7 gives the full variable domain: EAGVAQSPRYKIIEKRQSVAFWCNPISGHATLYWYQQILGQGPKLLIQFQNNGVVDDSQLPKDRFSAERLKGVDSTLKIQPAKLEDSAVYLCASSSQLAGSYEQYFGPGTRLTVT.

The chain has TRBV18 and TRBJ2-7, with TRBD1 matching 7 bases. Germline CDR1 KGHSH, CDR2 LQKENI. This CDR3 has 13 amino acids. V lost 6 bases to trimming and J lost 5 bases; unmatched junction nucleotides: 7. The CDR3 loop reads CASSTGDGDEQYF. The CDR3 DNA reads TGTGCCAGCTCTACAGGGGACGGCGACGAGCAGTACTTC.

The chain combines TRBV23-1 with TRBJ2-2; possibly TRBD2 for D (5 bases). TRBV23-1 is known as an ORF, though its function is uncertain. This CDR3 spans 15 amino acids. V lost 3 bases and J 4 bases, leaving 12 bases between the germline ends. CDR3 DNA sequence: TGCGCCAGCAGTCATCGGGGAAGGTGCACCGGGGAGCTGTTTTTT. Amino acids: CASSHRGRCTGELFF.

This clone was detected only a few times. The genes are TRBV28 and TRBJ2-3; weak D call: TRBD2 (7 bases). The CDR3 extends over 16 amino acids. Looked up from germline, CDR1 is MDHEN and CDR2 is SYDVKM. The V gene lost 1 base and the J gene lost 5 bases, with 16 bases spanning the gap. The CDR3 DNA follows: TGTGCCAGCAGTTTATCTAGGGGGAGGGCCATAGATACGCAGTATTTT. This encodes CASSLSRGRAIDTQYF.

The chain employs TRBV7-9 and TRBJ2-3; D might be TRBD2 (6 bases). The V end lost 5 bases, the J end lost 0 bases, and 12 bases lay between the germline ends. The germline gives CDR1 SEHNR, CDR2 FQNEAQ (reference sequence). CDR3 size: 15 residues. CDR3: CASSMMGGSTDTQYF. The CDR3 region has the DNA TGTGCCAGCAGCATGATGGGGGGTAGCACAGATACGCAGTATTTT.

The V call is TRBV5-1, the J call TRBJ2-5, with 7 bases aligning to TRBD1. CDR1 and CDR2 (germline): SGHRS, YFSETQ. The CDR3 has 14 residues. The V gene end was trimmed by 2 bases and the J gene end by 2 bases; junction bases not matched to a gene: 3. The CDR3 here is CASSLPRGQETQYF. The CDR3 DNA reads as TGCGCCAGCAGCTTACCCAGGGGGCAAGAGACCCAGTACTTC.

The CDR3 coding sequence is TGTGCCACCCAGGATGCAGGGGGCTGGCAGCCCCAGCATTTT. Translation: CATQDAGGWQPQHF. V usage is TRBV7-2 and J usage is TRBJ1-5; 8 bases match TRBD1. This CDR3 spans 14 amino acids. Germline V gene lookup returns CDR1 SGHTA and CDR2 FQGNSA. J was trimmed by 7 bases and V by 10 bases; bases with no gene match: 12.

This rearrangement joins TRBV7-9 to TRBJ2-2, with TRBD2 matching 7 bases. Trimming at V came to 7 bases and at J to 4 bases, leaving 9 bases not matched to a gene. This CDR3 comprises 15 residues. The germline V gene encodes CDR1 SEHNR and CDR2 FQNEAQ (reference sequence). The CDR3 here is CASTELAKSTGELFF. The CDR3 bases are TGTGCCAGCACCGAACTAGCGAAATCCACCGGGGAGCTGTTTTTT.

The rearrangement joins TRBV29-1 to TRBJ1-2, with 10 positions matching TRBD1. Germline CDR1 SQVTM, CDR2 ANQGSEA. The CDR3 is 12 amino acids. V was clipped by 3 bases and J by 7 bases; unmatched bases: 2. CDR3 sequence reads: CSVERQGAGYTF. CDR3 DNA: TGCAGCGTTGAGAGACAGGGGGCTGGCTACACCTTC.

In this sample, this clone turned up a few times. The rearrangement uses TRBV28 and TRBJ2-1, with 7 bases that match TRBD1. Germline assignment: CDR1 MDHEN and CDR2 SYDVKM. The CDR3 totals 13 residues. V trimming: 6 bases; J trimming: 7 bases; junction bases outside the gene matches: 6. The CDR3 DNA is TGTGCCAGCAGGACAGGGATTAGGAATGAGCAGTTCTTC. This encodes CASRTGIRNEQFF.

V is TRBV5-1 and J is TRBJ2-3; D unclear. V was trimmed by 0 bases and J by 2 bases, leaving 10 bases between them. The germline V gene has CDR1 SGHRS and CDR2 YFSETQ. This CDR3 region has 15 residues. The CDR3: CASSLAGPNTDTQYF. The CDR3 coding sequence is TGCGCCAGCAGCTTGGCAGGCCCCAACACAGATACGCAGTATTTT.

V and J are TRBV5-1 and TRBJ2-7; TRBD1 might be the D (6 bases). Deletions cut 5 bases from V and 4 bases from J, with 13 bases between. The CDR3 length is 13 residues. CDR1 is SGHRS, CDR2 YFSETQ, per germline. The DNA for the CDR3 is TGCGCCAGCAGAAAGGACAGAGAGTACGAGCAGTACTTC. Translated, it gives CASRKDREYEQYF.

J is TRBJ2-5 and V is TRBV25-1, with D possibly being TRBD2 (5 bases). CDR1 is MGHDK and CDR2 is SYGVNS in the germline V gene. V was pared by 4 bases and J by 7 bases, with 10 bases between. This CDR3 is 12 amino acids long. CDR3 loop: CASSVPSGTQYF. The DNA of the CDR3 is TGTGCCAGCAGTGTACCCAGCGGGACCCAGTACTTC.

The chain links TRBV15 to TRBJ2-3; D may be TRBD2 (6 bases). Trimming pared 1 base from V and 1 base from J, leaving 24 bases between. Germline CDR1 is LNHNV and CDR2 is YYDKDF (reference sequence). The CDR3 runs 20 residues. As DNA, the CDR3 is TGTGCCACCAGCAGAGGGAGCTTTTCGGGCGGGATTGGTGGCACAGATACGCAGTATTTT. This gives the protein CATSRGSFSGGIGGTDTQYF.

This sequence joins TRBV2 and TRBJ1-4; D is unclear. Germline V gene sequence: CDR1 SNHLY, CDR2 FYNNEI. The ends were cut back, 9 bases at V and 10 bases at J, with 12 bases in the middle. The CDR3 contains 11 residues. Written as DNA, the CDR3 is TGTGCCAGTGGTCCGGGGAGAAAACTGTTTTTT. It specifies CASGPGRKLFF.

The J gene is TRBJ1-1, the V gene TRBV5-6; maybe TRBD1 (5 bases). The CDR3 is made up of 14 amino acids. Trimming removed 2 bases at V and 3 bases at J, with 11 bases between. The germline CDR1 and CDR2 sequences are SGHDT and YYEEEE. CDR3 sequence: CASSLRQWDTEAFF. CDR3 nucleotide sequence: TGTGCCAGCAGCTTAAGACAGTGGGACACTGAAGCTTTCTTT. Full variable domain (remainder filled in from reference TRBV5-6 and TRBJ1-1): DAGVTQSPTHLIKTRGQQVTLRCSPKSGHDTVSWYQQALGQGPQFIFQYYEEEERQRGNFPDRFSGHQFPNYSSELNVNALLLGDSALYLCASSLRQWDTEAFFGQGTRLTVV.

This clone was counted between two and nine times. This chain joins TRBV30 and TRBJ1-1; 7 positions agree with TRBD1. The CDR3 contains 16 residues. Germline CDR1 is GTSNPN and CDR2 is SVGIG (reference sequence). V shed 4 bases and J 4 bases; nucleotides not matched to a gene: 15. In DNA, the CDR3 is TGTGCCTGGAAGGGTTGGACAGGTCTCTCCCCCACTGAAGCTTTCTTT. Protein: CAWKGWTGLSPTEAFF.

This sequence joins TRBV2 and TRBJ1-2; 7 nucleotides line up with TRBD1. The V gene end was trimmed by 7 bases and the J gene end by 6 bases; junction bases not matched to a gene: 5. The CDR3 has 12 residues. Germline V gene sequence: CDR1 SNHLY, CDR2 FYNNEI. The CDR3 reads CASNYRGDGYTF. The CDR3 bases are TGTGCCAGCAATTACAGGGGCGATGGCTACACCTTC.

This clone showed up just a few times. The J gene is TRBJ2-1, the V gene TRBV28; 9 bases are a match to TRBD1. The CDR3 spans 17 residues. Germline V gene lookup returns CDR1 MDHEN and CDR2 SYDVKM. J gave up 5 bases and V 5 bases, and 13 bases lay outside the gene matches. The CDR3 coding sequence is TGTGCCAGCAGTCCGCCTCATGGGACAGGGTCCAACAATGAGCAGTTCTTC. Translating gives CASSPPHGTGSNNEQFF.

This clone appeared a few times. CDR3 DNA: TGCAGCGTTGTGCGGACAGGGGCCTACGAGCAGTACTTC. This codes for CSVVRTGAYEQYF. This chain connects TRBV29-1 to TRBJ2-7; 9 nucleotides agree with TRBD1. The germline gives CDR1 SQVTM, CDR2 ANQGSEA. J lost 2 bases, V lost 4 bases, and 3 bases had no gene match. The length of the CDR3 is 13 residues.

The chain combines TRBV7-3 with TRBJ2-1; D call uncertain. Trimming removed 4 bases at V and 0 bases at J, with 13 bases between. The CDR3 length is 16 residues. Germline CDR1 SGHTA, CDR2 FQGTGA. The CDR3 DNA is TGTGCCAGCAGCTGGCGAGGCTTACCCTCCTACAATGAGCAGTTCTTC. Encoded protein: CASSWRGLPSYNEQFF.

The chain links TRBV19 to TRBJ2-1; TRBD1 aligns across 7 bases. V lost 9 bases and J lost 8; bases outside the gene matches: 13. This CDR3 region has 14 residues. Germline V lookup: CDR1 LNHDA, CDR2 SQIVND (reference sequence). The CDR3 region is CASARDRAWDEQFF. DNA for the CDR3: TGTGCCAGCGCTCGAGACAGGGCGTGGGATGAGCAGTTCTTC.

The chain recombines TRBV7-9 with TRBJ1-2; D is unclear. There are 14 residues in the CDR3. V shed 0 bases and J shed 6 bases, with 11 bases lying between them. Germline V lookup: CDR1 SEHNR, CDR2 FQNEAQ (reference sequence). This CDR3 reads CASSLAPHLDGYTF. CDR3 nucleotide sequence: TGTGCCAGCAGCTTAGCCCCACACCTCGATGGCTACACCTTC.

V and J are TRBV27 and TRBJ2-2; D remains ambiguous. The CDR3 has 13 residues. V was cut by 3 bases and J by 7 bases, with 9 bases left in between. Germline V gene data show CDR1 as MNHEY and CDR2 as SMNVEV (reference sequence). The CDR3 DNA reads as TGTGCCAGCAGTTTCGGGTTTGGCGGGGAGCTGTTTTTT. This sequence encodes CASSFGFGGELFF.